Included here is one T cell receptor beta chain sequence, with context. Template switching (which added a universal primer site) was used, and cDNA carried unique molecular identifiers. TCRdb reanalysed the 5' RACE reads using MiXCR and keeps one entry per CDR3 protein. The profile covers 550,000 to 700,000 distinct CDR3 sequences, with 9.6% appearing a single time and under 3.5% taken by the ten largest. Unmatched junction bases numbered 16, after V lost 4 bases and J lost 9 bases. This CDR3 comprises 16 residues. CDR1 is SGDLS, CDR2 YYNGEE, per germline. The sample belongs to a study of identical twins. Every sampled donor was Caucasian and healthy. The data also belong to a second study, concerning yellow fever vaccine responses in identical twins. That source adds: Reportedly, twins showed a vaccine T cell response that looked partly convergent and partly personalized.

Sequencing was carried out using PBMCs. The sequence came from a woman under 30 in good health. J is TRBJ2-1 and V is TRBV9; 7 bases line up with TRBD2. The chain's CDR3 is CASSPHEGLGPSEQFF. The CDR3, as DNA: TGTGCCAGCAGCCCTCATGAAGGACTAGGGCCCAGTGAGCAGTTCTTC. Full variable domain (rest looked up from reference TRBV9 and TRBJ2-1): DSGVTQTPKHLITATGQRVTLRCSPRSGDLSVYWYQQSLDQGLQFLIQYYNGEERAKGNILERFSAQQFPDLHSELNLSSLELGDSALYFCASSPHEGLGPSEQFFGPGTRLTVL.